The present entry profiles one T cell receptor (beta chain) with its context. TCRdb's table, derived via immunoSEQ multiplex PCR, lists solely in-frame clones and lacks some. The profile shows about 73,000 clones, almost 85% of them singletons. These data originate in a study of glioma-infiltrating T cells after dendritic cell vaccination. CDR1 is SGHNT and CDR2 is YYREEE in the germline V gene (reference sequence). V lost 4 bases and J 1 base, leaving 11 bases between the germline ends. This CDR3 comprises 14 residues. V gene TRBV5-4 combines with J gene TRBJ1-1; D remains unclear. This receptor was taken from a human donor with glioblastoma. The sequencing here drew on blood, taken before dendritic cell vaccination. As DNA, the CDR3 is TGTGCCAGCAGCGACGGCGGGCCGAACACTGAAGCTTTCTTT. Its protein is CASSDGGPNTEAFF.